This T cell receptor (beta chain) emerged from a study of blood T cell repertoires in COVID-19. As for the study in general: In each case, the material was cDNA or gDNA derived from T cells, B-cell-depleted T cells, or PBMCs.

Original handling: Amplifying reference gene primers gave estimates of nucleated cell counts. Generated by immunoSEQ multiplex PCR, the TCRdb table keeps only in-frame clones and is missing some. From that table come the V and J calls and clone size; the DNA was used to work out D and trimming. Of fewer than 400,000 clones in the sample, almost 90% were seen once. The CDR3 covers 15 residues. Trimming shortened V by 2 bases and J by 0 bases, and 10 bases separated the two germline ends. In germline, CDR1 is SGHDT, CDR2 YYEEEE. The chain combines TRBV5-6 with TRBJ2-3, with a weak D call TRBD1 (6 bases). This clonotype was obtained from a young woman with COVID-19, enrolled during active disease. What was sequenced was peripheral blood. CDR3 residues: CASSLIRGSTDTQYF. In DNA form, the CDR3 reads TGTGCCAGCAGCTTAATCAGGGGTAGCACAGATACGCAGTATTTT.